This TCR beta chain was found in a study of cytomegalovirus exposure and HLA in healthy donors. V lost 2 bases, J lost 8 bases, and 14 bases stayed unmatched. There are 16 residues in the CDR3. Sequencing used immunoSEQ multiplex PCR; TCRdb keeps in-frame clones, though not all of them. Counted here are 150,000 to 200,000 clones, 86% occurring once; the ten biggest clones make up approximately 7%. The rearrangement joins TRBV23-1 to TRBJ1-2; 7 positions agree with TRBD1. TRBV23-1 carries the ORF label, with uncertain function. This sequence originates from a man younger than 45 in good health and CMV-seropositive. Sequencing was performed on PBMCs. CDR3 DNA sequence: TGCGCCAGCAGTCAAAGAGAGGGGGCCGCGGATGGAGGCTACACCTTC. Its protein product is CASSQREGAADGGYTF.